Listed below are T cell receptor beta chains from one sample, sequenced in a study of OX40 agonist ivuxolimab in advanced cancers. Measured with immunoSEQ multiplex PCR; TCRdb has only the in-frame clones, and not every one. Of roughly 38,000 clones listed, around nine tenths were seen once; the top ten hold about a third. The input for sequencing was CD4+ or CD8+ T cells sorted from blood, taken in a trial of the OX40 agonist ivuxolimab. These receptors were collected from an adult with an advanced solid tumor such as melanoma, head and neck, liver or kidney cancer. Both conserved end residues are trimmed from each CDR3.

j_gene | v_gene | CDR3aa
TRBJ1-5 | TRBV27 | ASANVRAGQPQH
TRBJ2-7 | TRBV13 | ASSPQSLAGGTYEQY
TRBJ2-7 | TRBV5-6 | ASSLRAGVEQY
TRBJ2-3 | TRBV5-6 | ASSLGRQEDGDTQY
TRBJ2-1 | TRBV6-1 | ASKLQVYEQF
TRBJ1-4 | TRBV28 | ASSLSGMTEKLF
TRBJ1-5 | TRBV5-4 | ASSLTPEAGQGNQPQH
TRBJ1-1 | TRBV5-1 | ASSLVRVGLRDTEAF
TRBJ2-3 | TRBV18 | ASSPSPGQGTDTQY
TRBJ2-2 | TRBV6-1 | ASSEAEGAYWELF
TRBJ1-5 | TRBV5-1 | ASSLSGGSDNQPQH
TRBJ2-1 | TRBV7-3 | ASSVQGAGNEQF
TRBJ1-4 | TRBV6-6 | ASSNTGEGKLF
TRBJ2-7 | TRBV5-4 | ASSLWGKSYEQY
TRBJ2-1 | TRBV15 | ATSSEREIRYGEQF
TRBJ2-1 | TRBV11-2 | ASSLISGSYNEQF
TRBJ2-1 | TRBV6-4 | ASRDVRSGSYNEQF
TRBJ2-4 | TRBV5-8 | ASSRWTGEVGGIQY
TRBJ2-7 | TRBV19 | ASSIGGGGPYEQY
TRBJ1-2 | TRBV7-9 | ASSSRVGYT
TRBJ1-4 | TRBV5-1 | ASSLQGFSNEKLF
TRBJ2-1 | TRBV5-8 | ASSAIGQGPYNEQF
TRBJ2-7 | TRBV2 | ASHGTSYEQY
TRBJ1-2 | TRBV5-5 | ASSLALGRYGYT
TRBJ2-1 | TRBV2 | ASKPSGGVDEQF
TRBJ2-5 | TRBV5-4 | ASSLRDETQY
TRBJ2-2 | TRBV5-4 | ASSLDPGSSTGELF
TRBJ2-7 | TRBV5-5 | ASSFGMGTGSYEQY
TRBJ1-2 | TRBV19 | ASSIELLYGYT
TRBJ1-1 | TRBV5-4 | ASSLTLNTEAF
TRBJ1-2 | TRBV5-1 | ASSSGQGGPNYGYT
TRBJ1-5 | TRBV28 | ASSPEQGFGNQPQH
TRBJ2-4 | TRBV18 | ASSPREGAGNIQY
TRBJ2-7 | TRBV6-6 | ASRYGQNYEQY
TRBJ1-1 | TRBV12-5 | ASGLSGNTEAF
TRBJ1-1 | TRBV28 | ASTLDRGRTEAF
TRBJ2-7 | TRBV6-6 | ASSPTIRAHSYEQY
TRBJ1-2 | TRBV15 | ATSSTGDYGYT
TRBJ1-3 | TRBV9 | ASSVEAGPSGNTIY
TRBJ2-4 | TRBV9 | ASSVAGDGTGQGIQY
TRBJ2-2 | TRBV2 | ASSQRLAGATGELF
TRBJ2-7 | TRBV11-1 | ASTVDRMLSYEQY
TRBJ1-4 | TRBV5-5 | ASSLQGARNEKLF
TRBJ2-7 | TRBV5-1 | ASSSTLYEVGKY